One and the same sample provided the 28 T cell receptor beta chains below, sequenced in a study of T cells in Graves' hyperthyroidism and ophthalmopathy. Researchers took RNA transcripts and amplified the TCR beta CDR3 regions from them. HTBI primers were the set used in a first-round RT-PCR of the TCR CDR3. TCRdb re-called the multiplex PCR reads with MiXCR, one entry per CDR3 protein. The sample has nearly 750,000 distinct CDR3 sequences; roughly a third are singletons. The sample taken for sequencing was blood. Receptors were obtained from a woman aged 40 to 50 with Graves' hyperthyroidism.

The J gene is TRBJ1-5, the V gene TRBV2; D is uncertain. CDR1 is SNHLY, CDR2 FYNNEI, per germline. Between the trimmed V and J ends, which lost 4 bases and 7 bases, there was a span of 8 bases. This CDR3 has 12 residues. Here the CDR3 reads CASSGTNQPQHF. Written as DNA, the CDR3 is TGTGCCAGCAGTGGAACAAACCAGCCCCAGCATTTT.

The sample holds a few counts of this clonotype. This rearrangement joins TRBV2 to TRBJ1-5; D gene unclear. CDR1 and CDR2 from the germline V gene are SNHLY and FYNNEI. V was cut by 8 bases and J by 0 bases, with 14 bases left in between. The CDR3 runs to 15 residues. CDR3 bases: TGTGCCAGCTCACCTACCAGAGATAGCAATCAGCCCCAGCATTTT. Its protein product is CASSPTRDSNQPQHF.

This clonotype has ten or more counts. The CDR3 region has the DNA TGCAGCGTTGAACCAAGGGGGACTGAAGCTTTCTTT. Its protein is CSVEPRGTEAFF. V and J are TRBV29-1 and TRBJ1-1, with D possibly being TRBD1 (6 bases). The V gene lost 2 bases and the J gene lost 5 bases, with 9 bases spanning the gap. This CDR3 has 12 amino acids. Germline V lookup: CDR1 SQVTM, CDR2 ANQGSEA.

Concerning this clonotype: The final CDR3 position lacks the conserved phenylalanine or tryptophan, pointing to a likely read error. V gene TRBV5-4 combines with J gene TRBJ1-1; unclear D gene. The germline gives CDR1 SGHNT, CDR2 YYREEE (reference sequence). Deletions cut 3 bases from V and 1 base from J, with 10 bases between. The CDR3 contains 14 residues. The CDR3 coding sequence is TGTGCCAGCAGCTCATCAGGCGGGAACACTGAAGCTTTCTCT. Its translation is CASSSSGGNTEAFS.

This clonotype appeared many times. CDR3 in DNA: TGTGCCAGCAGCGTAGCTAACGCCGGCTCTGGGGCCAACGTCCTGACTTTC. Translating gives CASSVANAGSGANVLTF. The V call is TRBV9, the J call TRBJ2-6; D gene ambiguous. The V end was cut by 0 bases, the J end by 0 bases, with 10 bases between. The CDR3 contains 17 residues. The germline V gene has CDR1 SGDLS and CDR2 YYNGEE.

V gene TRBV10-3 combines with J gene TRBJ2-1; the D is unclear. Germline loops: CDR1 ENHRY, CDR2 SYGVKD. The CDR3 contains 14 residues. Trimming pared 0 bases from V and 6 bases from J, leaving 9 bases between. CDR3 in amino acids: CAISESSNSNEQFF. The CDR3 coding sequence is TGTGCCATCAGTGAGTCTTCCAATTCCAATGAGCAGTTCTTC.

This clonotype was counted at least ten times. The chain carries TRBV10-3 and TRBJ2-6; D not resolved. Germline CDR1 ENHRY, CDR2 SYGVKD. V was shortened by 4 bases and J by 0 bases, with 13 bases between the two germline ends. The CDR3 runs 17 residues. DNA of the CDR3: TGTGCCATCAGTGTTTCCCAGGCGTCCTCTGGGGCCAACGTCCTGACTTTC. It specifies CAISVSQASSGANVLTF.

This clonotype was observed a handful of times. The chain uses TRBV5-6 and TRBJ2-2, with D unresolved. The germline CDR1 and CDR2 sequences are SGHDT and YYEEEE. V lost 1 base, J lost 0 bases, and 10 bases lay in between. This CDR3 contains 16 residues. CDR3 sequence: CASSLLRDANTGELFF. The CDR3, as DNA: TGTGCCAGCAGCTTGCTCCGTGACGCGAACACCGGGGAGCTGTTTTTT. Filled out from reference TRBV5-6 and TRBJ2-2, the complete variable domain reads DAGVTQSPTHLIKTRGQQVTLRCSPKSGHDTVSWYQQALGQGPQFIFQYYEEEERQRGNFPDRFSGHQFPNYSSELNVNALLLGDSALYLCASSLLRDANTGELFFGEGSRLTVL.

The chain uses TRBV5-1 and TRBJ1-4; no clear D. The V gene's germline CDR1 is SGHRS and CDR2 YFSETQ. The CDR3 covers 12 residues. Trimming removed 3 bases from V and 8 bases from J, with 8 bases in between. CDR3 loop: CASSWAGEKLFF. CDR3 bases: TGCGCCAGCAGCTGGGCCGGGGAAAAACTGTTTTTT.

The chain is built from TRBV2 and TRBJ1-6; TRBD1 matches at 7 bases. The CDR3 is 16 amino acids. Germline V lookup: CDR1 SNHLY, CDR2 FYNNEI. V lost 3 bases, J lost 5 bases, and 7 bases stayed unmatched. The CDR3 loop reads CASSETGSSDNSPLHF. CDR3 DNA: TGTGCCAGCAGTGAGACAGGGTCCAGTGATAATTCACCCCTCCACTTT.

This clonotype was seen more than once but under ten times. The CDR3 nucleotides are TGCGCCAGCAGCTTGGGTGGGACTAGCAAATACGAGCAGTACTTC. It encodes CASSLGGTSKYEQYF. V gene TRBV5-1 combines with J gene TRBJ2-7, with TRBD2 matching over 9 bases. The CDR3 is made up of 15 amino acids. The V segment lost 0 bases and the J segment 4 bases; nucleotides outside the gene matches: 5. CDR1 SGHRS and CDR2 YFSETQ come from the germline V gene.

This clonotype was observed at least ten times. The CDR3 reads CASSYTLAPDGYTF. Written as DNA, the CDR3 is TGTGCCAGCAGTTACACCTTGGCGCCAGATGGCTACACCTTC. J is TRBJ1-2 and V is TRBV12-3 or TRBV12-4; D is unclear. The CDR3 has 14 amino acids. Trimming took 4 bases from V and 6 from J, leaving 15 bases between them.

The chain uses TRBV7-3 and TRBJ2-2; no definite D call. CDR1 and CDR2 from the germline V gene are SGHTA and FQGTGA. CDR3 length: 14 residues. V lost 2 bases and J lost 4, with 8 bases in between. CDR3 nucleotides: TGTGCCAGCAGCTTAGGTGGAACCACCGGGGAGCTGTTTTTT. It codes for CASSLGGTTGELFF.

The rearrangement links TRBV19 to TRBJ2-7; D might be TRBD2 (6 bases). The J call may be incorrect, as the DNA end agrees better with TRBJ2-1. This CDR3 has 14 residues. Germline CDR1 LNHDA, CDR2 SQIVND (reference sequence). CDR3 nucleotide sequence: TGTGCCAGTAGCAAGGGACTGAGATACAATGAGCAGTTCTTC. Protein sequence: CASSKGLRYNEQFF.

This clonotype occurred a few times. The chain carries TRBV5-6 and TRBJ1-1; D not resolved. The CDR3 runs to 14 residues. Trimming removed 1 base from V and 7 bases from J, with 14 bases in between. CDR1 and CDR2 (germline): SGHDT, YYEEEE. The CDR3 nucleotides read TGTGCCAGCAGCTTGAGTAGATTCTTGGTTGAAGCTTTCTTT. Encoded protein: CASSLSRFLVEAFF.

The rearrangement links TRBV19 to TRBJ2-2, with TRBD1 matching 8 bases. The CDR3 is 16 residues long. CDR1 LNHDA and CDR2 SQIVND come from the germline V gene (reference sequence). Losses at the gene ends were 3 bases for V and 5 bases for J; bases not matched to a gene: 8. The CDR3 loop is CASSIRWTGLTGELFF. CDR3 coding DNA: TGTGCCAGTAGTATTCGGTGGACAGGGCTAACCGGGGAGCTGTTTTTT.

The table lists this clonotype with many counts. The V and J genes are TRBV20-1 and TRBJ2-7; 8 positions agree with TRBD1. This CDR3 comprises 13 residues. Germline-derived CDR1 and CDR2 are DFQATT and SNEGSKA (reference sequence). V lost 1 base and J lost 4; bases outside the gene matches: 3. As DNA, the CDR3 is TGCAGTGCTAGAGCGGGACAGGCTTACGAGCAGTACTTC. It translates to CSARAGQAYEQYF.

This clonotype was counted only a few times. The junction does not match germline at one end; this may be a read error. CDR3: CASSHWGQGGDEQYF. CDR3 nucleotides: TGCGCCAGCAGCCATTGGGGACAGGGGGGCGACGAGCAGTACTTC. The chain combines TRBV2 with TRBJ2-7; 11 bases fit TRBD1. The CDR3 totals 15 residues. In germline, CDR1 is SNHLY, CDR2 FYNNEI.

This clonotype was detected a few times. The chain links TRBV6-1 to TRBJ2-5; 7 positions match TRBD2. Losses at the gene ends were 8 bases for V and 2 bases for J; bases not matched to a gene: 5. The germline V gene encodes CDR1 MNHNS and CDR2 SASEGT. This CDR3 contains 13 residues. As DNA, the CDR3 is TGTGCCAGCGTTCTAGCGGAACAAGAGACCCAGTACTTC. This translates into CASVLAEQETQYF.

The genes are TRBV9 and TRBJ1-1; D unclear. V was shortened by 0 bases and J by 2 bases, with 8 bases between the two germline ends. Per germline, CDR1 SGDLS and CDR2 YYNGEE. The CDR3 is made up of 14 amino acids. Here the CDR3 reads CASSVADVNTEAFF. As DNA, the CDR3 is TGTGCCAGCAGCGTAGCTGACGTAAACACTGAAGCTTTCTTT.

This clonotype was counted ten times or more. The chain has TRBV24-1 and TRBJ2-5; D unresolved. Deletions cut 4 bases from V and 2 bases from J, with 7 bases between. This CDR3 comprises 13 residues. The germline V gene encodes CDR1 KGHDR and CDR2 SFDVKD. The CDR3 DNA sequence: TGTGCCACCAGTGAGAGACTTCAAGAGACCCAGTACTTC. Translation: CATSERLQETQYF.

V usage is TRBV12-5 and J usage is TRBJ1-4; TRBD1 matches 8 bases. The junction had 8 bases not matched to a gene; V was cut back by 6 bases and J by 8 bases. This CDR3 comprises 14 residues. Per germline, CDR1 LGHNT and CDR2 FRNRAP. The CDR3, as DNA: TGTGCTAGTGGCCTGGACAGGGTCGGGGAAAAACTGTTTTTT. It specifies CASGLDRVGEKLFF.

In its sample, this clonotype was seen many times. This rearrangement joins TRBV19 to TRBJ2-7; 9 bases line up with TRBD2. Trimming removed 5 bases from V and 3 bases from J; junction bases left unmatched: 5. Germline-derived CDR1 and CDR2 are LNHDA and SQIVND (reference sequence). The CDR3 consists of 14 residues. The CDR3 DNA follows: TGTGCCAGTAGTCGGACTAGCGCTAACTACGAGCAGTACTTC. Translation gives CASSRTSANYEQYF.

J is TRBJ1-2 and V is TRBV6-6; 7 positions match TRBD1. The length of the CDR3 is 16 residues. Per the germline V gene, CDR1 is MNHNY and CDR2 is SVGAGI (reference sequence). V lost 2 bases, J lost 4 bases, and 10 bases stayed unmatched. In nucleotides, the CDR3 is TGTGCCAGCAGTTACGATCTAAGGGGGCTCTCCTATGGCTACACCTTC. Translated, it gives CASSYDLRGLSYGYTF.

As for this clonotype: Just one base apart from a much larger clone, this may be a read error. The chain employs TRBV28 and TRBJ1-5; no clear D gene. The ends were cut back, 6 bases at V and 2 bases at J, with 5 bases in the middle. Germline values: CDR1 MDHEN, CDR2 SYDVKM. CDR3 length equals 12 residues. CDR3 sequence: CASRQRNQPQHF. CDR3 sequence (DNA): TGTGCCAGCAGGCAGCGCAATCAGCCCCAGCATTTT.

The genes are TRBV19 and TRBJ2-5; possibly TRBD2 for D (6 bases). Trimming took 3 bases from V and 5 from J, leaving 13 bases between them. The CDR3 sequence is 14 residues long. Germline assignment: CDR1 LNHDA and CDR2 SQIVND (reference sequence). The CDR3 sequence is CASSMADGGETQYF. Here the CDR3 DNA reads TGTGCCAGTAGTATGGCCGACGGAGGGGAGACCCAGTACTTC.

Here the CDR3 DNA reads TGTGCCAGCAGCCATAGGGGGGTAGGATCCTACGAGCAGTACTTC. Its protein is CASSHRGVGSYEQYF. This chain links TRBV7-9 with TRBJ2-7, with D possibly called TRBD1 or TRBD2 (6 bases each). Trimming removed 5 bases at V and 1 base at J, with 15 bases between. Germline CDR1 and CDR2: SEHNR and FQNEAQ (reference sequence). This CDR3 contains 15 residues.

The chain has TRBV9 and TRBJ2-7; 13 bases are a match to TRBD2. V lost 2 bases, J lost 0 bases, and 2 bases stayed unmatched. The CDR3 is 16 residues long. CDR1 is SGDLS and CDR2 is YYNGEE in the germline V gene. The CDR3 DNA sequence: TGTGCCAGCAGCGTTGGGACTAGCGGGACCTCCTACGAGCAGTACTTC. It is translated as CASSVGTSGTSYEQYF.